This T cell receptor beta chain is from a study of blood T cells in healthy people across ages. Alongside a J-beta primer mix, a sample-barcoded 5' primer served in a second PCR lasting about 7 to 11 cycles. TCRdb reprocessed the 5' RACE reads via MiXCR and lists one record per CDR3 protein. The repertoire includes hundreds of thousands of distinct CDR3 sequences, roughly 26% of them detected once, and roughly 17% sits in the top ten. This clonotype was seen ten or more times. The antigen remains undetermined. Study-wide results and limits: Getting older went along with TCR beta diversity per million T cells dropping roughly linearly.

CDR1 and CDR2 from the germline V gene are DFQATT and SNEGSKA (reference sequence). The CDR3 runs to 14 residues. Trimming cost V 0 bases and J 2 bases, with 8 bases left between them. Healthy Caucasians from Russia aged 6 to 90 served as donors. Source material: blood. The TCR sequence derives from a woman aged 80 or older in good health. This chain uses TRBV20-1 with TRBJ1-5; no firm D call. The CDR3 region has the DNA TGCAGTGCTAGAGATTTAAGGGGCAATCAGCCCCAGCATTTT. Its translation: CSARDLRGNQPQHF.